Following are 21 T cell receptor beta chains from one sample sequenced in a study of blood T cells in healthy people across ages. A J-beta primer mix and a sample-barcoded 5' primer were used in a second PCR of about 6 to 12 cycles. In TCRdb, the 5' RACE reads were re-called with MiXCR into one record per CDR3 protein. The profile shows fewer than 900,000 distinct CDR3 sequences, approximately 49% of them singletons. Sequences were obtained from blood. All receptors derive from an older woman in good health.

The chain uses TRBV6-2 or TRBV6-3 and TRBJ2-5, with D possibly matching TRBD2 (6 bases). The J call could be wrong; TRBJ2-7 is a better fit for the DNA end. CDR1 and CDR2 from the germline V gene are MNHEY and SVGEGT. The CDR3 has 14 residues. The CDR3 DNA reads TGTGCCAGCAGGACGACTAGAGCGGAGTACGAGCAGTACTTC. Translating gives CASRTTRAEYEQYF.

This chain connects TRBV9 to TRBJ2-7; TRBD2 matches at 8 bases. The CDR3 totals 15 residues. Germline trimming cut 2 bases from V and 6 bases from J; bases unmatched to any gene: 10. Germline loops: CDR1 SGDLS, CDR2 YYNGEE. The CDR3 protein is CASSVSGIGTVEQYF. The CDR3 nucleotides read TGTGCCAGCAGCGTTAGCGGGATTGGCACGGTCGAGCAGTACTTC.

The chain joins TRBV6-2 or TRBV6-3 to TRBJ2-1; weak D call: TRBD2 (5 bases). Germline loops: CDR1 MNHEY, CDR2 SVGEGT. The ends were cut back, 0 bases at V and 4 bases at J, with 10 bases in the middle. The CDR3 has 15 residues. The CDR3 loop reads CASSYSRRDYNEQFF. The CDR3, as DNA: TGTGCCAGCAGTTACTCGCGCCGGGATTACAATGAGCAGTTCTTC.

V is TRBV6-6 and J is TRBJ2-7; the D call may be TRBD1 or TRBD2 (5 bases each). CDR1 MNHNY and CDR2 SVGAGI come from the germline V gene (reference sequence). The ends were cut back, 2 bases at V and 3 bases at J, with 14 bases in the middle. The CDR3 length is 15 residues. In DNA, the CDR3 is TGTGCCAGCAGTTACAGGGGATCCGGGAACTACGAGCAGTACTTC. Amino acids: CASSYRGSGNYEQYF.

This clonotype was counted only a few times. The rearrangement uses TRBV12-3 or TRBV12-4 and TRBJ1-2; maybe TRBD1 (6 bases). V gave up 0 bases and J gave up 7 bases, with 9 bases separating them. The CDR3 loop spans 13 amino acids. This CDR3 is CASSLAGTSGYTF. The CDR3, as DNA: TGTGCCAGCAGTTTAGCCGGGACAAGTGGCTACACCTTC.

This clonotype came up a few times. The chain couples TRBV4-3 to TRBJ2-7, with TRBD1 matching over 10 bases. V lost 3 bases and J lost 6; bases outside the gene matches: 2. Per germline, CDR1 LGHNA and CDR2 YSLEER. The CDR3 is 13 residues long. The CDR3 loop is CASSQGQGLEQYF. The CDR3 nucleotides read TGCGCCAGCAGCCAGGGACAGGGGCTCGAGCAGTACTTC.

The V gene is TRBV20-1, the J gene TRBJ2-3; D may be TRBD1 or TRBD2 (6 bases each). The V gene lost 5 bases and the J gene lost 5 bases, with 23 bases spanning the gap. The CDR3 spans 16 residues. Germline V gene data show CDR1 as DFQATT and CDR2 as SNEGSKA (reference sequence). The CDR3, as DNA: TGCAGTGCTGGAGGGACACCCGGGTCCCGCGGAGATACGCAGTATTTT. Translated: CSAGGTPGSRGDTQYF.

In this sample, this clonotype turned up many times. Written as DNA, the CDR3 is TGTGCCAGCAGCTTAGCCCGGGAGCAGTTCTTC. Its translation: CASSLAREQFF. J is TRBJ2-1 and V is TRBV7-2, with D uncertain. V lost 0 bases and J 10 bases, leaving 4 bases between the germline ends. Germline CDR1 SGHTA, CDR2 FQGNSA. This CDR3 has 11 residues.

CDR3 sequence: CASSLETSGTETQYF. The CDR3 DNA sequence: TGCGCCAGCAGCTTGGAGACTAGCGGGACAGAGACCCAGTACTTC. This sequence joins TRBV5-1 and TRBJ2-5; 11 nucleotides agree with TRBD2. CDR3 length: 15 residues. The V gene end was trimmed by 0 bases and the J gene end by 4 bases; junction bases not matched to a gene: 2. The germline gives CDR1 SGHRS, CDR2 YFSETQ.

A note on this clonotype: Sequence at one end of the junction differs from germline and may be a read error. This sequence joins TRBV7-2 and TRBJ2-7; weak D call: TRBD2 (5 bases). The CDR3 runs to 12 residues. CDR1 and CDR2 (germline): SGHTA, FQGNSA. This chain's CDR3 is CASSLVGETQHF. Written as DNA, the CDR3 is TGTGCCAGCAGCTTAGTGGGAGAGACCCAGCACTTC.

This chain links TRBV5-1 with TRBJ1-1; possible D gene TRBD1, 6 bases. CDR1 is SGHRS, CDR2 YFSETQ, per germline. The CDR3 is 16 amino acids. Trimming took 0 bases from V and 4 from J, leaving 16 bases between them. DNA of the CDR3: TGCGCCAGCAGCTTGGTTTCAGGGGCAAGGTCCACTGAAGCTTTCTTT. Protein: CASSLVSGARSTEAFF.

The chain is built from TRBV5-1 and TRBJ2-1, with D perhaps TRBD1 (5 bases). CDR1 and CDR2 from the germline V gene are SGHRS and YFSETQ. The CDR3 has 14 amino acids. Trimming took off 5 bases at V and 6 bases at J, with 15 bases between the two ends. The CDR3 nucleotides are TGCGCCAGCAGTGGCCCCCAGGGTGGCAATGAGCAGTTCTTC. It yields the protein CASSGPQGGNEQFF.

This clonotype was observed a handful of times. The CDR3 reads CASRIQGYEQYF. The CDR3 nucleotides read TGTGCCAGCAGGATCCAGGGATATGAGCAGTACTTC. The chain combines TRBV6-1 with TRBJ2-7, with D perhaps TRBD1 (5 bases). Germline V gene lookup returns CDR1 MNHNS and CDR2 SASEGT. V was shortened by 6 bases and J by 7 bases, with 13 bases between the two germline ends. CDR3 size: 12 residues.

CDR3 in amino acids: CSARVAGGNGEQFF. In nucleotides, the CDR3 is TGCAGTGCTAGAGTAGCGGGAGGGAACGGTGAGCAGTTCTTC. This chain uses TRBV20-1 with TRBJ2-1; 11 bases line up with TRBD2. Trimming at V came to 1 base and at J to 9 bases, leaving 5 bases not matched to a gene. This CDR3 is built from 14 residues. From germline, CDR1 is DFQATT and CDR2 SNEGSKA (reference sequence).

The chain is built from TRBV4-2 and TRBJ2-4, with 8 nucleotides matching TRBD2. Per germline, CDR1 LGHNA and CDR2 YNFKEQ. The J segment lost 4 bases and the V segment lost 4 bases, leaving 9 bases of the junction unmatched. This CDR3 is 16 amino acids long. Written as DNA, the CDR3 is TGTGCCAGCAGCCCTATACAATTAGCGGGGAAAAACATTCAGTACTTC. Its translation: CASSPIQLAGKNIQYF.

The gene calls are TRBV7-3 and TRBJ2-7; TRBD2 matches 9 bases. CDR1 is SGHTA and CDR2 is FQGTGA in the germline V gene. V shed 2 bases, J shed 3 bases, and the junction held 8 bases outside the gene matches. This CDR3 has 16 residues. The CDR3 DNA follows: TGTGCCAGCAGCTTAGGCCCTCCAGCGGGAGGCTACGAGCAGTACTTC. This sequence encodes CASSLGPPAGGYEQYF.

The chain carries TRBV20-1 and TRBJ2-5, with TRBD2 as a possible D gene (6 bases). V lost 0 bases, J lost 3 bases, and 14 bases lay in between. The CDR3 is made up of 15 amino acids. The germline gives CDR1 DFQATT, CDR2 SNEGSKA (reference sequence). The CDR3: CSAREARGGKETQYF. For the CDR3, the DNA is TGCAGTGCTAGAGAAGCGAGAGGAGGGAAAGAGACCCAGTACTTC.

This chain uses TRBV18 with TRBJ2-4; 7 bases map to TRBD2. Germline V gene data show CDR1 as KGHSH and CDR2 as LQKENI. The CDR3 runs to 17 residues. J was trimmed by 1 base and V by 2 bases; bases with no gene match: 8. In DNA, the CDR3 is TGTGCCAGCTCACCAGAAGGGACGGGGGGTGCCAAAAACATTCAGTACTTC. Amino acids: CASSPEGTGGAKNIQYF.

The chain employs TRBV4-2 and TRBJ1-4; D ambiguous. V gave up 0 bases and J gave up 8 bases, with 16 bases separating them. This CDR3 has 16 residues. CDR1 and CDR2 from the germline V gene are LGHNA and YNFKEQ. The CDR3 protein is CASSQDLTTGAEKLFF. CDR3 in DNA: TGTGCCAGCAGCCAAGACCTGACAACTGGCGCCGAAAAACTGTTTTTT.

V and J are TRBV28 and TRBJ2-7; 14 bases fit TRBD2. J gave up 4 bases and V 5 bases, and 4 bases lay outside the gene matches. CDR1 is MDHEN, CDR2 SYDVKM, per germline. The CDR3 totals 15 residues. The CDR3 is CASSRTSGRRYEQYF. The CDR3 region has the DNA TGTGCCAGCAGTCGGACTAGCGGGAGGAGGTACGAGCAGTACTTC.

This clonotype was counted a few times. CDR3 in DNA: TGCAGTGCTAGAGATCCACAAGCGGACACAGATACGCAGTATTTT. Its translation is CSARDPQADTDTQYF. This chain links TRBV20-1 with TRBJ2-3; a weak D match, TRBD2 (5 bases). With 0 bases removed from V and 2 bases from J, the gap between germline ends came to 12 bases. Germline loops: CDR1 DFQATT, CDR2 SNEGSKA (reference sequence). CDR3 length: 15 residues.